This T cell receptor beta chain was identified in a study of T cells after yellow fever vaccination. Study-level background: The study sorted EM, EMRA, CM and Tscm memory subsets by CD3, CD45RA, CCR7 and CD95.

The CDR3 runs to 18 residues. CDR1 LGHNT and CDR2 FRNRAP come from the germline V gene. V was pared by 5 bases and J by 2 bases, with 14 bases of the junction left unmatched. This clonotype was picked up many times. TCR cDNA, made by 5'RACE template switching, carried an added universal primer site and UMIs. TCRdb fed the 5' RACE reads into MiXCR, producing one record per CDR3 protein. Of approximately 58,000 distinct CDR3 sequences listed, approximately 6.1% are singletons. General study results and limits: Sorted memory subsets on day 0 lacked detectable levels of almost all vaccine-responding clonotypes.

Sequencing used PBMCs, either bulk or a sorted T-cell subset (CD4+, CD8+, memory, or dextramer-sorted; not recorded which), obtained on the day of the yellow fever booster vaccination. The receptor's source is a man between 18 and 35 years old who received the YFV17D yellow fever vaccine. The chain employs TRBV12-5 and TRBJ2-3; TRBD1 aligns across 9 bases. In nucleotides, the CDR3 is TGTGCTAGTGGTCTACGGCCCAACAGGGGGCGGAACACAGATACGCAGTATTTT. Amino acid sequence: CASGLRPNRGRNTDTQYF.